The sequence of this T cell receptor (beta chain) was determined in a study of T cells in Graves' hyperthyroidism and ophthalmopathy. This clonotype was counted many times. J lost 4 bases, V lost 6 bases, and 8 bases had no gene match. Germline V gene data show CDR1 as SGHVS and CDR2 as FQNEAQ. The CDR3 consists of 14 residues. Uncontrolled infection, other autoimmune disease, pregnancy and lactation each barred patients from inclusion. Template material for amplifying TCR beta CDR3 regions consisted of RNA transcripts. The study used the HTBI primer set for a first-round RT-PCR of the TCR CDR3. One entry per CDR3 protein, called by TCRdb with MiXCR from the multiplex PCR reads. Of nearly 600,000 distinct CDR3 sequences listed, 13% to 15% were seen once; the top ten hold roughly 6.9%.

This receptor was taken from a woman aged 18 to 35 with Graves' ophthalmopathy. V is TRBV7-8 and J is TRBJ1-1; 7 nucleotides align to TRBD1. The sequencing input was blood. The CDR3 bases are TGTGCCAGCAGAAACTCACAGGGGTTCACTGAAGCTTTCTTT. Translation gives CASRNSQGFTEAFF.